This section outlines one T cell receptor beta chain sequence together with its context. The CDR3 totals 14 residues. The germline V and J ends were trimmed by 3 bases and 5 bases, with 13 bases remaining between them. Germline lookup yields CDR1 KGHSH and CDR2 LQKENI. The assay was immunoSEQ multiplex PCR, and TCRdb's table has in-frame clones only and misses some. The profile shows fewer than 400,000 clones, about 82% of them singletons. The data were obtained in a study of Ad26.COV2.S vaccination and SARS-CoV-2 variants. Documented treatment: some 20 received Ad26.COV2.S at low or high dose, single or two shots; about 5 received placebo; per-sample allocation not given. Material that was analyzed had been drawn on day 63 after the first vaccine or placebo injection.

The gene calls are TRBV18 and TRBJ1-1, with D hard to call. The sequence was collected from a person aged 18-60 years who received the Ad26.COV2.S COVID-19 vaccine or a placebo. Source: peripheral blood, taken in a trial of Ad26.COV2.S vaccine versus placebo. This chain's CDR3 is CASSPLDSETEAFF. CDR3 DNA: TGTGCCAGCTCACCCCTGGACTCGGAGACTGAAGCTTTCTTT. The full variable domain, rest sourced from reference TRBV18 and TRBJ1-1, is NAGVMQNPRHLVRRRGQEARLRCSPMKGHSHVYWYRQLPEEGLKFMVYLQKENIIDESGMPKERFSAEFPKEGPSILRIQQVVRGDSAAYFCASSPLDSETEAFFGQGTRLTVV.